The entry below describes one T cell receptor beta chain. Its antigen remains unidentified. The data are from a study of shared clonotypes between healthy human individuals. At deep level, the assay was performed. Data came from immunoSEQ multiplex PCR; TCRdb stores just in-frame clones and leaves some out. The table has about 2.1 million clones, roughly 91% seen once. The naive CD8 subset, CD45RO-negative cells positively selected for CCR7, excluded terminally differentiated effector memory CD45RA+ cells. V shed 10 bases and J 7 bases; nucleotides not matched to a gene: 10. Germline V gene data show CDR1 as SGHTA and CDR2 as FQGNSA. The CDR3 sequence is 13 residues long. General study findings and limits: Collection of samples was limited to blood; tissue repertoires likely differ. Non-shared clonotypes had lower generation probabilities than those shared by all four donors. Naive subsets generally had larger estimated richness than memory subsets.

The sequence derives from a man in his late teens or twenties in good health. Some clones in this sample may be carry-over from other donors' samples. The chain uses TRBV7-2 and TRBJ2-7; 10 positions match TRBD2. Source material: naive CD8+ T cells from PBMCs. This chain's CDR3 is CATESGRAFEQYF. In DNA form, the CDR3 reads TGTGCCACGGAAAGCGGGAGGGCCTTTGAGCAGTACTTC.